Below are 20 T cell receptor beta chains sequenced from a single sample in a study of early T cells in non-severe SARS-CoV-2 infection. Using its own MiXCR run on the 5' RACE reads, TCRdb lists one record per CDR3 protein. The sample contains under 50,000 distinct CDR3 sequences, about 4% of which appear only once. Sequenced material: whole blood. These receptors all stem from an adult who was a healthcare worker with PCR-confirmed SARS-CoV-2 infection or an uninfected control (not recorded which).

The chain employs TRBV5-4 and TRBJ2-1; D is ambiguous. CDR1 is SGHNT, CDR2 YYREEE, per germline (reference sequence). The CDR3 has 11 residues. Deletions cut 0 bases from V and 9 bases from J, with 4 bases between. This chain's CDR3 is CASSLEVEQFF. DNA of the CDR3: TGTGCCAGCAGCTTGGAGGTTGAGCAGTTCTTC.

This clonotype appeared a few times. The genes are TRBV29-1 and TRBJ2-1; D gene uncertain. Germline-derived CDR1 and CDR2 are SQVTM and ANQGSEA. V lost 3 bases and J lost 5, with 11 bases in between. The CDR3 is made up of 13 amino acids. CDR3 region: CSVDGQVDNEQFF. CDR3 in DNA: TGCAGCGTTGATGGGCAGGTCGACAATGAGCAGTTCTTC.

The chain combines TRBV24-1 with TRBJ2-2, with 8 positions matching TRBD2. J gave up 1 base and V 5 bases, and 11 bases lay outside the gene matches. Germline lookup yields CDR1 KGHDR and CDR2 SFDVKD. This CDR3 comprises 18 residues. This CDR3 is CATSGFFGLAVNTGELFF. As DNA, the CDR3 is TGTGCCACCAGTGGTTTCTTTGGACTAGCTGTGAACACCGGGGAGCTGTTTTTT.

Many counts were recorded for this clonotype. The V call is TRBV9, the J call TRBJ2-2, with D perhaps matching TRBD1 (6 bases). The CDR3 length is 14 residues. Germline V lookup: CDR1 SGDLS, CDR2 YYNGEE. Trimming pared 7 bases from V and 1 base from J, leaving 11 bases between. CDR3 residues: CASETGRNTGELFF. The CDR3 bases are TGTGCCAGCGAAACAGGGAGGAACACCGGGGAGCTGTTTTTT. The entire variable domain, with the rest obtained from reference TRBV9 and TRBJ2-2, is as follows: DSGVTQTPKHLITATGQRVTLRCSPRSGDLSVYWYQQSLDQGLQFLIQYYNGEERAKGNILERFSAQQFPDLHSELNLSSLELGDSALYFCASETGRNTGELFFGEGSRLTVL.

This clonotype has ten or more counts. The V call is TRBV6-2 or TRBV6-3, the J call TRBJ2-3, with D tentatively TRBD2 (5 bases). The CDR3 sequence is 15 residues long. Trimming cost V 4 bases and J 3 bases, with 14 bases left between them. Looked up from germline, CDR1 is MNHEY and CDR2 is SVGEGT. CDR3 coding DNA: TGTGCCAGCAGTTTGATCGGGGAGTCGACAGATACGCAGTATTTT. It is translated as CASSLIGESTDTQYF.

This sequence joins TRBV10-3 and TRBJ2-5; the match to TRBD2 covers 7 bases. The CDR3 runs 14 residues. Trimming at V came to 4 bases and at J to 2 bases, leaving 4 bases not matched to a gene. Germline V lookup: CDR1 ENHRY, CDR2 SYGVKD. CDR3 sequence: CAISGKGGQETQYF. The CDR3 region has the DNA TGTGCCATCAGTGGTAAGGGAGGGCAAGAGACCCAGTACTTC.

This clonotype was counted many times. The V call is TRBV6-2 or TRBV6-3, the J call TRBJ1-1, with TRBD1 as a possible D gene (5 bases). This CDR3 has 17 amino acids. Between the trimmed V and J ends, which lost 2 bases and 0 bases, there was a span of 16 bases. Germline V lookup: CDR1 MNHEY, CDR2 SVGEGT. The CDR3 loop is CASSYGRFRQLNTEAFF. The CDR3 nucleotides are TGTGCCAGCAGTTACGGGAGATTTAGACAGCTGAACACTGAAGCTTTCTTT.

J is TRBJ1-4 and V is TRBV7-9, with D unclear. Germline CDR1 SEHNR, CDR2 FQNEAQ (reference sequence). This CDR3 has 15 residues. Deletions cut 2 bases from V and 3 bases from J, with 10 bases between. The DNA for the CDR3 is TGTGCCAGCAGCTTATTATGGGGTTCTAATGAAAAACTGTTTTTT. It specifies CASSLLWGSNEKLFF.

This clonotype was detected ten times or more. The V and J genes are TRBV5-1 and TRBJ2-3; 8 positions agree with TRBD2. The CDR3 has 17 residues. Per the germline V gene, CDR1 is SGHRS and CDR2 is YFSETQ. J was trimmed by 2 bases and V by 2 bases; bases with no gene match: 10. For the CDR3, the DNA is TGCGCCAGCAGCTTACCGGGACTAGTTTTGCCCACAGATACGCAGTATTTT. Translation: CASSLPGLVLPTDTQYF.

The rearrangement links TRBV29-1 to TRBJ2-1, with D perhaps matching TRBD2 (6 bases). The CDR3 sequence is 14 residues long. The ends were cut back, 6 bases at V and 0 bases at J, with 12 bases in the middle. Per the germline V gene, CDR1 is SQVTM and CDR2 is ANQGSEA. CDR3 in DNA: TGCAGCGTCGCGACTAGAGGCTCCTACAATGAGCAGTTCTTC. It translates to CSVATRGSYNEQFF.

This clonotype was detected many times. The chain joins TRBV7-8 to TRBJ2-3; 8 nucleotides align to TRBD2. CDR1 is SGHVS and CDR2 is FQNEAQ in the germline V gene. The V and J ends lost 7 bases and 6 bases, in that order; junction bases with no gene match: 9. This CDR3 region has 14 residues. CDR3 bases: TGTGCCAGCAAACCTCCGACGGGAGGGGATACGCAGTATTTT. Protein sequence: CASKPPTGGDTQYF.

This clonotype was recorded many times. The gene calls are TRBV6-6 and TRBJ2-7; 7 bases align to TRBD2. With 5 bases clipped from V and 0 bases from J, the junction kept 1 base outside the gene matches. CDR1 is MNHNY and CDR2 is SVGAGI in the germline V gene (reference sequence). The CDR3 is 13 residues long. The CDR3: CASSRDYSYEQYF. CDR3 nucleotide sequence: TGTGCCAGCAGTCGGGACTACTCCTACGAGCAGTACTTC.

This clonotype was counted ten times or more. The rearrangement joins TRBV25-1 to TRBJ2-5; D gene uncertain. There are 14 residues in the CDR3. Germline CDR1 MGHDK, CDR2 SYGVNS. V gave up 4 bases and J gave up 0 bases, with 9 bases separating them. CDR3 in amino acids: CASSARSDQETQYF. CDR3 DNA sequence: TGTGCCAGCAGTGCAAGGTCAGACCAAGAGACCCAGTACTTC. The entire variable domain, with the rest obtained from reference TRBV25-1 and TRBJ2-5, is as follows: EADIYQTPRYLVIGTGKKITLECSQTMGHDKMYWYQQDPGMELHLIHYSYGVNSTEKGDLSSESTVSRIRTEHFPLTLESARPSHTSQYLCASSARSDQETQYFGPGTRLLVL.

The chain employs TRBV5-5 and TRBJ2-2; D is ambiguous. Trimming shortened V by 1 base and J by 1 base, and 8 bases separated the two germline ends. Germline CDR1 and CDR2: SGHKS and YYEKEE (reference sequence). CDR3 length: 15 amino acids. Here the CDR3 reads CASSLPSQNTGELFF. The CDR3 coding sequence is TGTGCCAGCAGCTTGCCCTCACAGAACACCGGGGAGCTGTTTTTT.

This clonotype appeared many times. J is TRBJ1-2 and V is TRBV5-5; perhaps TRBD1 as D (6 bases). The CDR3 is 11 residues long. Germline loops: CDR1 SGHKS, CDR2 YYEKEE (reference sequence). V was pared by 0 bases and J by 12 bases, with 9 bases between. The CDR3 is CASSLGQDNTF. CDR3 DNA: TGTGCCAGCAGCTTGGGACAGGATAACACCTTC.

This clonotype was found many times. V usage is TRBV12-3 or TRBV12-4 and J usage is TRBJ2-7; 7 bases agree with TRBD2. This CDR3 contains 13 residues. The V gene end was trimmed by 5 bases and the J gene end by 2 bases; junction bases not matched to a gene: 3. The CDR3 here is CASSLGTTYEQYF. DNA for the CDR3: TGTGCCAGCAGTCTCGGGACTACCTACGAGCAGTACTTC.

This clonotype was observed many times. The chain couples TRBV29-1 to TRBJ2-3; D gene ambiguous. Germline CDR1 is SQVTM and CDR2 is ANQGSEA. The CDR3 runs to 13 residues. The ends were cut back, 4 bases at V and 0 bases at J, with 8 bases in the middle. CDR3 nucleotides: TGCAGCGTTGGCTCAACGAGCACAGATACGCAGTATTTT. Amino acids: CSVGSTSTDTQYF.

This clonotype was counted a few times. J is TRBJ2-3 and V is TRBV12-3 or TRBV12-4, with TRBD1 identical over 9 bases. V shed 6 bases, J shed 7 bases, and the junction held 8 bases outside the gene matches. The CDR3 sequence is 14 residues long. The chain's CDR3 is CASSSGTGRNTQYF. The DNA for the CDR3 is TGTGCCAGCAGCTCCGGGACAGGGCGAAATACGCAGTATTTT.

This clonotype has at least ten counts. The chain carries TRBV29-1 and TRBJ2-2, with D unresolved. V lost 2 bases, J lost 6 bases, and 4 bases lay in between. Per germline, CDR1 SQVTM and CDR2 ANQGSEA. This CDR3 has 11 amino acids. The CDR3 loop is CSVEKAGELFF. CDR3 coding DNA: TGCAGCGTTGAAAAAGCCGGGGAGCTGTTTTTT.

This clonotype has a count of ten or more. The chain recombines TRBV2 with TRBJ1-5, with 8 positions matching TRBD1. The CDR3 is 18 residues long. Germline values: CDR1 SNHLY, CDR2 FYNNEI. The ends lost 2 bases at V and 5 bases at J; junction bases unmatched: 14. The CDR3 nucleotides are TGTGCCAGCAGTGAACCCACCCTCGGGACAGGCCTTCATCAGCCCCAGCATTTT. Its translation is CASSEPTLGTGLHQPQHF.